This T cell receptor (beta chain) comes out of a study of Ad26.COV2.S vaccination and SARS-CoV-2 variants. On the study more broadly: Participant was drawn from the COV1001 Ad26.COV2.S trial arm.

Remarks on this clone: What it recognizes is unknown.

The CDR3 runs to 16 residues. Germline assignment: CDR1 SGHTA and CDR2 FQGNSA. V trimming: 1 base; J trimming: 8 bases; junction bases outside the gene matches: 9. The treatment was: roughly 19 received Ad26.COV2.S at low or high dose, single or two shots; about 5 received placebo; per-sample allocation not given. Sampling was done on day 63 after the first vaccine or placebo injection. Spike of the Wuhan-strain SARS-CoV-2 was expressed by an Ad26 vector, which formed the vaccine. TCRdb keeps only in-frame clones here, not all; method: immunoSEQ multiplex PCR. This sample carries around 300,000 clones, about 89% of them seen once, and the ten largest clones take just under 5%. Regarding the study as a whole: Whether participants received vaccine or placebo, their non-spike TCR breadth was similar. Higher spike-specific TCR breadth was found in vaccine recipients than in placebo recipients.

The V call is TRBV7-2, the J call TRBJ2-1; TRBD2 agrees at 9 bases. The TCR sequence derives from a person aged 18 to 65 who received the Ad26.COV2.S COVID-19 vaccine or a placebo. Sequencing was performed on peripheral blood, taken in a trial of Ad26.COV2.S vaccine versus placebo. CDR3 DNA sequence: TGTGCCAGCAGCTTAGTTAGCGGGAGCGGTGTCGATGAGCAGTTCTTC. Residues: CASSLVSGSGVDEQFF.